What follows are 2 T cell receptor beta chains derived from one specimen sequenced in a study of CD8+ T cells in alopecia areata. Treatment in this sample: oral pan-JAK inhibitor, 5-10 mg twice daily. Reverse transcribed after extraction, RNA yielded cDNA as the sequencing template. This table comes from immunoSEQ multiplex PCR, and its TCRdb copy is limited to in-frame clones, with some not included. The table records some 44,000 clones, roughly 89% of them present only once. The sample here was CD8+ T cells sorted from blood, taken at week 24, from a patient treated with tofacitinib. These receptors came from a human donor with alopecia areata.

CDR3 DNA: TGTGCCAGCAGCGGTGGGAGTGTCAGATACGAGCAGTACTTC. Its protein product is CASSGGSVRYEQYF. This chain joins TRBV11-2 and TRBJ2-5, with D possibly being TRBD2 (5 bases). The J call may be incorrect, as the DNA end agrees better with TRBJ2-7. Germline V lookup: CDR1 SGHAT, CDR2 FQNNGV. This CDR3 contains 14 residues.

The chain combines TRBV27 with TRBJ2-5, with TRBD2 as a possible D gene (6 bases). Germline CDR1 and CDR2: MNHEY and SMNVEV (reference sequence). The CDR3 runs 13 residues. V lost 8 bases and J 5 bases, leaving 15 bases between the germline ends. The CDR3 loop reads CASGGIGGETQYF. DNA of the CDR3: TGTGCCAGCGGAGGGATTGGGGGGGAGACCCAGTACTTC.